This T cell receptor beta chain comes out of a study of blood T cell repertoires in COVID-19. Study in general: The study drew acute and convalescent COVID-19 samples from the United States, Italy and Spain. PBMCs, B-cell-depleted T cells, or T cells were the source of the cDNA or gDNA that made up the material.

As handled by the study authors: Researchers report that nucleated cell counts were estimated from reference gene primer amplification. TCRdb's copy holds only in-frame clones and misses some; the assay was immunoSEQ multiplex PCR. The V and J calls and the clone size are those of that table, but D and trimming were determined from the DNA. The repertoire holds 55,000 to 85,000 clones, with about nine tenths as singletons. The clonotype was recovered from a woman under 30 with acute or convalescent COVID-19. The sequencing input was peripheral blood.

The CDR3 spells CASSLFSSVNYGYTF. The CDR3 DNA sequence: TGCGCCAGCAGCTTGTTTTCATCAGTTAACTATGGCTACACCTTC. The chain recombines TRBV5-1 with TRBJ1-2; the D is unclear. The V end lost 1 base, the J end lost 1 base, and 11 bases lay between the germline ends. The CDR3 is 15 residues long. CDR1 is SGHRS, CDR2 YFSETQ, per germline.